Below, one TCR beta chain is given with its context. Its matching antigen is unknown. The assay was immunoSEQ multiplex PCR, and TCRdb's table has in-frame clones only and misses some. The sample shows 2,500,000 or so clones, 93% of them seen only once. This record belongs to a study of shared clonotypes between healthy human individuals. General study findings and limits: Naive CD4 clonotypes overlapped across several donors at about 5.2%. The generation probabilities recorded for non-shared clonotypes fell below those of clonotypes shared by all four donors.

Caucasian adults living in Nashville, Tennessee, provided all samples. Between the trimmed V and J ends, which lost 4 bases and 4 bases, there was a span of 9 bases. Germline-derived CDR1 and CDR2 are SGHKS and YYEKEE (reference sequence). This CDR3 contains 13 residues. The chain has TRBV5-5 and TRBJ1-5; weak D call: TRBD1 (5 bases). The sample taken for sequencing was naive CD4+ T cells from PBMCs. Noted subset: CD45RA+ positively selected. This sequence was found in a man aged 18-30 years in good health. Some clones in this sample may be carry-over from other donors' samples. Here the CDR3 reads CASSPGTNQPQHF. The DNA of the CDR3 is TGTGCCAGCAGCCCCGGGACTAATCAGCCCCAGCATTTT. The full variable domain, in which reference TRBV5-5 and TRBJ1-5 provide the parts outside the CDR3, is DAGVTQSPTHLIKTRGQQVTLRCSPISGHKSVSWYQQVLGQGPQFIFQYYEKEERGRGNFPDRFSARQFPNYSSELNVNALLLGDSALYLCASSPGTNQPQHFGDGTRLSIL.